This T cell receptor beta chain was recovered during a study of tumour-infiltrating T cells in Burkitt lymphoma. About the study: The Burkitt lymphoma cohort spanned all epidemiological subtypes. Overall and progression-free survival were predicted by productive clonality. Broader study findings: Public clonotypes, several, appeared across numerous Burkitt lymphoma patients.

Of note for this clone: Its antigen is as yet unknown.

Assay: immunoSEQ multiplex PCR; the TCRdb copy retains only in-frame clones and omits some. The sample yields 2,600 or so clones, 24% seen once. Trimming stripped 4 bases from V and 6 bases from J, with 25 bases between. Germline-derived CDR1 and CDR2 are MDHEN and SYDVKM. The CDR3 is 17 amino acids. The TCR was taken from a human donor with relapsed Burkitt lymphoma. Some clones in this sample may be carry-over from other donors' samples. The gene calls are TRBV28 and TRBJ2-7, with D tentatively TRBD1 (6 bases). The sequenced sample consisted of tumor tissue from a relapse. The CDR3 protein is CASSSAHAGQGMLEQYF. The CDR3 DNA follows: TGTGCCAGCAGTTCTGCCCACGCAGGGCAGGGGATGCTCGAGCAGTACTTC.